Included here is one T cell receptor (beta chain) sequence, with context. This entry belongs to a study of glioma-infiltrating T cells after dendritic cell vaccination. This CDR3 has 13 amino acids. The germline V and J ends were trimmed by 2 bases and 4 bases, with 7 bases remaining between them. Germline assignment: CDR1 WNHNN and CDR2 SYGVQD (reference sequence). Generated by immunoSEQ multiplex PCR, the TCRdb table keeps only in-frame clones and is missing some. This table holds over 90,000 clones, roughly four fifths found once. Fresh-frozen tumor tissue and more than two years of survival data were available for all.

The sequence came from a human donor with glioblastoma. This sequence joins TRBV10-1 and TRBJ2-3; no clear D gene. Here the sequenced sample was blood, taken before dendritic cell vaccination. The CDR3 protein is CASSETASDTQYF. DNA for the CDR3: TGCGCCAGCAGTGAGACAGCTTCAGATACGCAGTATTTT.